This T cell receptor beta chain was sequenced during a study of shared clonotypes between healthy human individuals. The wider study: Three CD4 naive, three CD4 memory, two CD8 naive and one CD8 memory plate were used per donor. General study results and limits: Memory subsets had estimated richness that was generally smaller than that of naive subsets.

In the original analysis: Filtering differed because ImmunoSEQ produced junction-only sequences that carried no quality scores. The table came from immunoSEQ multiplex PCR; TCRdb's copy has only in-frame clones and leaves some out. The V and J calls and the clone size are those of that table, but D and trimming were determined from the DNA. The sample records nearly 600,000 clones, less than 97% being singletons. CDR1 is MDHEN, CDR2 SYDVKM, per germline. The CDR3 is made up of 15 amino acids. After removal of 5 bases from V and 2 bases from J, the junction contained 8 bases not matched to a gene. In the case of this clone: Its antigen is still unknown.

CD8 cells classed as naive were CD45RO-negative and positively selected for CCR7, excluding terminally differentiated effector memory CD45RA+ cells. The material sequenced was naive CD8+ T cells sorted from blood. The chain combines TRBV28 with TRBJ1-2; TRBD1 aligns across 7 bases. The origin of this receptor is a woman in her thirties in good health. CDR3 sequence reads: CASSPPRGWNYGYTF. The CDR3 coding sequence is TGTGCCAGCAGTCCTCCCAGGGGGTGGAACTATGGCTACACCTTC.